Listed below are T cell receptor beta chains from one sample, sequenced in a study of CD8 T cells in Susac syndrome. TCRdb independently ran MiXCR on the immunoSEQ multiplex PCR reads; one entry per CDR3 protein. The sample includes over 200,000 distinct CDR3 sequences, 95% of them seen just once. Sequenced input: CD4+ T cells from PBMCs. The receptors were sampled from a human donor with multiple sclerosis. The CDR3 runs from the conserved cysteine through the conserved F or W. The D gene is left open where the match is weak. Not every row has a clone size; where given, it reads once, few, many or a size class.

>.|TRBV24-1|once|TRBJ1-2
TGTGCCACCAGCCGACTACTCTGGGGCTATGGCTACACCTTC
CATSRLLWGYGYTF
>TRBD1|TRBV29-1|.|TRBJ1-6
TGCAGCGTCGGCAGGGGGGATAATTCACCCCTCCACTTT
CSVGRGDNSPLHF
>.|TRBV12-3/TRBV12-4|.|TRBJ2-7
TGTGCCAGCAAAACTAGAAACGAGCAGTACTTC
CASKTRNEQYF
>.|TRBV29-1|.|TRBJ1-2
TGCAGCGTCGATCTTACAGGGATCGATGGCTACACCTTC
CSVDLTGIDGYTF
>TRBD2|TRBV29-1|.|TRBJ2-5
TGCAGCGTTGAAGCTAGCGGGGGGGCTGGGACCCAGTACTTC
CSVEASGGAGTQYF
>TRBD1|TRBV28|few|TRBJ2-7
TGTGCCAGCAGTTTAGGGACAGGTTACGAGCAGTACTTC
CASSLGTGYEQYF
>.|TRBV29-1|.|TRBJ1-1
TGCAGCGCCCAAGGGCAGTTGAACACTGAAGCTTTCTTT
CSAQGQLNTEAFF
>.|TRBV28|.|TRBJ2-3
TGTGCCAGCAGTTTATACCCCCGCACAGATACGCAGTATTTT
CASSLYPRTDTQYF
>.|TRBV5-1|.|TRBJ2-3
TGCGCCAGCAGCTCTCAAGGGAACGGAGATACGCAGTATTTT
CASSSQGNGDTQYF
>TRBD1|TRBV29-1|.|TRBJ2-7
TGCAGCGTTTTAGGGACAGGTGATAACTCCTACGAGCAGTACTTC
CSVLGTGDNSYEQYF
>TRBD1|TRBV4-2|.|TRBJ2-3
TGTGCCAGCAGCCAACTGACAGGGGCGGACACAGATACGCAGTATTTT
CASSQLTGADTDTQYF
>.|TRBV10-3|.|TRBJ2-5
TGTGCCACTGGGGGGGCCGGGGAGACCCAGTACTTC
CATGGAGETQYF
>TRBD1|TRBV10-3|.|TRBJ2-7
TGTGCCAGTACTGGGACAGGGGGCCACGAGCAGTACTTC
CASTGTGGHEQYF
>TRBD1|TRBV7-2|.|TRBJ1-6
TGTGCCAGCAGAAAAAACACGGGACAGAGGGAATCACCCCTCCACTTT
CASRKNTGQRESPLHF
>.|TRBV5-8|.|TRBJ1-4
TGTGCCAGCAGCCTGTGGGGAGGGGATGGTGAAAAACTGTTTTTT
CASSLWGGDGEKLFF